This entry is about one TCR beta chain. Its antigen is still unknown. No base qualities exist here, and no much larger clone lies one base off it. The CDR3 holds 14 amino acids from the cysteine to the phenylalanine. The kept DNA is CDR3 alone, 42 bases in frame from the first base. The junction carries 11 bases between V and J, which are trimmed by 1 base and 7 bases respectively. Looking up the germline V gene yields CDR1 SNHLY and CDR2 FYNNEI. The data belong to a study of blood T cell repertoires in COVID-19 (dated by TCRdb to 2020 to 2021). A note on the overall study: The collaborator samples originated in the United States, Italy and Spain and spanned the acute and convalescent phases of COVID-19. Where available, HLA class I and class II types were obtained from metadata supplied by the sample provider rather than from assay-based typing. Deeply sampled blood TCRbeta repertoires from subjects exposed to, actively infected with, or recovered from COVID-19 were included in the dataset. A freely available public database, intended as a resource for researchers studying the immune response to SARS-CoV-2, is where the repertoires were released. The prospective study material was composed of cDNA or gDNA derived from T cells, B-cell-depleted T cells, or PBMCs. Nearly every sample came with metadata listing a de-identified subject ID, COVID-19 status, age in years and sex. Samples were obtained from the ongoing ImmuneRACE study (first 160 participants) and from 950 to 1,500 subjects provided by 6 global collaborators. General findings and caveats noted by the study authors: The quantity of clinical and demographic metadata differed by source and by participant and was supplied without curation.

Another Seattle source contributed samples from volunteer blood donors who had recovered from COVID-19. Whole blood was collected in K2EDTA tubes by collaborating institutions according to the institutions' own protocols. For TCRbeta analysis, collaborator samples were shipped as frozen whole blood, as isolated PBMCs, or as DNA extracted from either sample type. TCRbeta CDR3 regions were amplified from genomic DNA using the immunoSEQ Assay, a bias-controlled multiplex PCR. The authors' pipeline ran thus. Within the assay, amplification of reference gene primers was used to estimate how many nucleated cells each sample contained. To quantify the absolute abundance of each unique TCRbeta CDR3 rearrangement, sequence reads were collapsed and filtered. Productive Simpson clonality was computed per sample as the square root of Simpson's diversity index over productive rearrangements. In its TCRdb copy, this immuneACCESS table keeps in-frame sequences only and misses some clones. Where compared with another copy, unresolved V genes explain less than half of these, and the others have no known cause. V and J calls and clone size are given by that table; D and trimming were obtained from the DNA. For this sample the table gives some 250,000 clones, of which about 80% were detected only once. The top ten clones comprise roughly 2% of the sample.

The chain is made from TRBV2 and TRBJ1-5; the D segment cannot be called with confidence. This sequence originates from a man aged 25 to 45 who had recovered from COVID-19. Sequencing was performed on peripheral blood. The nucleotides read TGTGCCAGCAGTGAAGTTACGGGAGGACAGCCCCAGCATTTT. Translated, it gives CASSEVTGGQPQHF.